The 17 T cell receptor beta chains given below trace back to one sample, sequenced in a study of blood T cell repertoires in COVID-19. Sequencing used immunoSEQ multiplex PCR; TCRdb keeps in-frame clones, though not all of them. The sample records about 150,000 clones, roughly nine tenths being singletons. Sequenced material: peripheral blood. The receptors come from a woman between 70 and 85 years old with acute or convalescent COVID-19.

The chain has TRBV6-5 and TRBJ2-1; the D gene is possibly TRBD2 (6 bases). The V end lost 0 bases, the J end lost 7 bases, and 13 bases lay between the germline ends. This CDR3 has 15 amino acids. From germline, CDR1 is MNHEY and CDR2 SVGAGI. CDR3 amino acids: CASSYSGMGGNEQFF. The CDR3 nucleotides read TGTGCCAGCAGTTACTCAGGCATGGGGGGTAATGAGCAGTTCTTC.

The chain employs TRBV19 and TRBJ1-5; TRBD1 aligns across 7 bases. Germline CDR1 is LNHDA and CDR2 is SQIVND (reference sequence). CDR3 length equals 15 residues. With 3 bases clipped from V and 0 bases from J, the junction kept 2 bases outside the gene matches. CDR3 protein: CASSIRGASNQPQHF. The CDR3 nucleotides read TGTGCCAGTAGTATCAGGGGGGCTAGCAATCAGCCCCAGCATTTT.

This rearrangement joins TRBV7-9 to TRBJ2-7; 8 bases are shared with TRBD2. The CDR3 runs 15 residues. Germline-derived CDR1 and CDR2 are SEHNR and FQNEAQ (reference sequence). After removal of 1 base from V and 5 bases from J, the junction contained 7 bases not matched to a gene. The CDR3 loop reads CASSLVAGSGHEQYV. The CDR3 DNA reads TGTGCCAGCAGCTTAGTAGCGGGGAGCGGCCACGAGCAGTACGTC.

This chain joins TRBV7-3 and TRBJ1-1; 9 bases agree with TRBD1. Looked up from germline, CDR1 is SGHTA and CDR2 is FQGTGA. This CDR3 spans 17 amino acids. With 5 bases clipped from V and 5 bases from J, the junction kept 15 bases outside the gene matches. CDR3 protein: CASSPQARDRAKTEAFF. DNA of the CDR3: TGTGCCAGCAGCCCACAAGCTAGGGACAGGGCGAAAACTGAAGCTTTCTTT. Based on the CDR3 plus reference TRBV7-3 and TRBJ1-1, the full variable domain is GAGVSQTPSNKVTEKGKYVELRCDPISGHTALYWYRQSLGQGPEFLIYFQGTGAADDSGLPNDRFFAVRPEGSVSTLKIQRTERGDSAVYLCASSPQARDRAKTEAFFGQGTRLTVV.

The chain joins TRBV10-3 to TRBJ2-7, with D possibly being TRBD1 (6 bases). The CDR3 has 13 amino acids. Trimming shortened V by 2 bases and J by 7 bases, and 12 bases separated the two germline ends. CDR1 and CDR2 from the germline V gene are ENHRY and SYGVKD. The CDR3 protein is CAISESVGTEQYF. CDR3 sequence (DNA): TGTGCCATCAGTGAGAGTGTGGGGACAGAGCAGTACTTC.

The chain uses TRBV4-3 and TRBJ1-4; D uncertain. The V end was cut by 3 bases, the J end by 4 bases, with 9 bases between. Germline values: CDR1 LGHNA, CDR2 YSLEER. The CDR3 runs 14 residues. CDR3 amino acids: CASSQRIGNEKLFF. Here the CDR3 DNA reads TGCGCCAGCAGCCAGAGGATTGGTAATGAAAAACTGTTTTTT.

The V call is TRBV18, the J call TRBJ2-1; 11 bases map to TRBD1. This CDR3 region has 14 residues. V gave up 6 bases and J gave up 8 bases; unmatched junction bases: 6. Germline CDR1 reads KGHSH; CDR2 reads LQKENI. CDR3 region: CASSQGQGVHEQFF. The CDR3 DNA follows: TGTGCCAGCTCCCAGGGACAGGGGGTCCATGAGCAGTTCTTC.

The CDR3 spells CASSDVAGGYNEQFF. Here the CDR3 DNA reads TGCGCCAGCAGTGACGTAGCGGGGGGGTACAATGAGCAGTTCTTC. The chain combines TRBV10-2 with TRBJ2-1, with 11 bases aligning to TRBD2. The V and J ends lost 3 bases and 4 bases, in that order; junction bases with no gene match: 2. This CDR3 contains 15 residues. Germline V CDR1 and CDR2: WSHSY, SAAADI.

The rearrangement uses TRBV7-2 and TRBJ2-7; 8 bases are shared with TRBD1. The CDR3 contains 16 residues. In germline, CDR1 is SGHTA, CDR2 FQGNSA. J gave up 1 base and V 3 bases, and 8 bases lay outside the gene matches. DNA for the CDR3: TGTGCCAGCAGCTTGGCAGGGGGCGGAGGTTCCTACGAGCAGTACTTC. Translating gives CASSLAGGGGSYEQYF.

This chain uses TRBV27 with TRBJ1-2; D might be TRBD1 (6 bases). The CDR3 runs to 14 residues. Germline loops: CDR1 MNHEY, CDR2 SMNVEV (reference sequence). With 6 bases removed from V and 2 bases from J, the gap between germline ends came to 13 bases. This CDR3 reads CASSPGDRNYGYTF. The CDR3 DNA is TGTGCCAGCAGCCCAGGGGACCGAAACTATGGCTACACCTTC.

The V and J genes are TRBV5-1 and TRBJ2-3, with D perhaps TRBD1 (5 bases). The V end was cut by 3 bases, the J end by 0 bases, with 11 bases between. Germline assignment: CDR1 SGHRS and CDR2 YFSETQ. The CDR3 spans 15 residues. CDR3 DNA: TGCGCCAGCAGCTGGAAAGGGGCAAGCACAGATACGCAGTATTTT. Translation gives CASSWKGASTDTQYF.

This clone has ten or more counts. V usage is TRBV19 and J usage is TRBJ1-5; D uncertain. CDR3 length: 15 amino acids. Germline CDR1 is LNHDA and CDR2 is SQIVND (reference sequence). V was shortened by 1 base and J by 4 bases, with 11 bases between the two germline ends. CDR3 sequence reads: CASSIVRIRNQPQHF. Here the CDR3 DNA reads TGTGCCAGTAGTATAGTTCGAATTCGGAATCAGCCCCAGCATTTT.

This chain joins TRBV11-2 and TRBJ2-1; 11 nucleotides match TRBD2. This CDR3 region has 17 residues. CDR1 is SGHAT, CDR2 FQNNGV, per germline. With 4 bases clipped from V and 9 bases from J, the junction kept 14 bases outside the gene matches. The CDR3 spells CASSSHPLAGGSGEQFF. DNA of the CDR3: TGTGCCAGCAGCTCCCACCCTCTAGCGGGGGGCAGCGGTGAGCAGTTCTTC.

The DNA of the CDR3 is TGTGCCAGCAGCCTAGGGACAGGGGGCGGGTTGCATGGCTACACCTTC. Translated, it gives CASSLGTGGGLHGYTF. The chain is built from TRBV7-2 and TRBJ1-2; 12 bases line up with TRBD1. The CDR3 length is 16 residues. The germline CDR1 and CDR2 sequences are SGHTA and FQGNSA. V lost 5 bases, J lost 6 bases, and 10 bases stayed unmatched.

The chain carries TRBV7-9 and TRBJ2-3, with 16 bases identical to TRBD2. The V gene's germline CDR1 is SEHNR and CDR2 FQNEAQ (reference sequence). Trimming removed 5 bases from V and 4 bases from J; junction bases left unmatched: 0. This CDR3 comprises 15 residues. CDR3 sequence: CASSGTSGGADTQYF. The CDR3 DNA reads TGTGCCAGCAGCGGGACTAGCGGGGGGGCAGATACGCAGTATTTT.

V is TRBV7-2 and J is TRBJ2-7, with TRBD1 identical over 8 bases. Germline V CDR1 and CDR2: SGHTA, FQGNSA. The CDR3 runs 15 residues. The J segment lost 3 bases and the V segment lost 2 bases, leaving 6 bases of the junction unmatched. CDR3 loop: CASSLNRGKGYEQYF. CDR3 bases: TGTGCCAGCAGCTTAAACAGGGGGAAGGGCTACGAGCAGTACTTC.

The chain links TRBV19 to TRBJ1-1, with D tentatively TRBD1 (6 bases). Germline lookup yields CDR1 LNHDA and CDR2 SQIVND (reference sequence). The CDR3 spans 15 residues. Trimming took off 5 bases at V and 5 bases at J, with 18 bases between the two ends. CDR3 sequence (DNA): TGTGCCAGTAGTTTCTCAGGGGCCGCGTGGACTGAAGCTTTCTTT. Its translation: CASSFSGAAWTEAFF.